The rows below give T cell receptor beta chains drawn from one sample of a study of CD8+ T cells in alopecia areata. Here immunoSEQ multiplex PCR was the method, and the copy in TCRdb shows in-frame clones only, minus some. There are 150,000 or so clones in the sample; 50% to 65% occur only once, and about 4.3% lies in the top ten. The sample was CD4+ T cells sorted from blood. The source is a human donor in good health. Both conserved end residues are part of each CDR3. The D gene is left open where the match is weak. Clone size, where shown, is once, few, many, or a class for clones that have expanded.

d_gene,v_gene,j_gene,abundance,CDR3aa,CDR3nt
TRBD1,TRBV5-4,TRBJ2-7,.,CASRPAPGQGSYEQYF,TGTGCCAGCAGGCCAGCCCCGGGACAGGGCTCCTACGAGCAGTACTTC
.,TRBV6-1,TRBJ1-5,few,CASSVPSNQPQHF,TGTGCCAGCAGTGTTCCCTCCAATCAGCCCCAGCATTTT
TRBD2,TRBV29-1,TRBJ2-3,.,CSVKAGGPDTQYF,TGCAGCGTTAAAGCGGGAGGACCAGATACGCAGTATTTT
TRBD2,TRBV10-3,TRBJ2-7,few,CAISGSLREASYEQYF,TGTGCCATCAGTGGATCCCTCCGGGAGGCCTCCTACGAGCAGTACTTC
.,TRBV6-5,TRBJ2-1,few,CASGYRNEQFF,TGTGCCAGCGGATATCGTAATGAGCAGTTCTTC
.,TRBV30,TRBJ1-2,.,CAWGTASGYTF,TGTGCCTGGGGGACGGCCTCTGGCTACACCTTC
.,TRBV30,TRBJ2-3,few,CAWASRLSTRTDTQYF,TGTGCCTGGGCCTCCCGACTCTCGACTCGCACAGATACGCAGTATTTT
TRBD2,TRBV5-6,TRBJ2-1,.,CASSLQTSGRPVF,TGTGCCAGCAGCTTGCAGACTAGCGGGAGGCCGGTCTTC
TRBD2,TRBV15,TRBJ2-7,few,CATSRDPVPSGRFNEQYF,TGTGCCACCAGCAGAGATCCCGTCCCTAGCGGGAGGTTCAATGAGCAGTACTTC
.,TRBV6-1,TRBJ1-5,few,CASSHSNQPQHF,TGTGCCAGCAGTCATAGCAATCAGCCCCAGCATTTT
.,TRBV29-1,TRBJ2-3,.,CSVAHSTDTQYF,TGCAGCGTTGCCCATTCCACAGATACGCAGTATTTT
.,TRBV15,TRBJ1-4,.,CATSREIGSRLFF,TGTGCCACCAGCAGAGAGATAGGGAGCAGACTGTTTTTT
TRBD1,TRBV7-3,TRBJ2-1,few,CASSRTGGAHNEQFF,TGTGCCAGCAGCCGAACAGGGGGCGCGCACAATGAGCAGTTCTTC
.,TRBV15,TRBJ1-4,few,CATSRDRTATNEKLFF,TGTGCCACCAGCAGGGATCGGACAGCAACTAATGAAAAACTGTTTTTT
.,TRBV2,TRBJ2-1,few,CASRRDGNEQFF,TGTGCCAGCCGGCGGGATGGCAATGAGCAGTTCTTC
.,TRBV4-1,TRBJ2-7,.,CASSQVYRYEQYF,TGCGCCAGCAGCCAAGTTTACCGCTACGAGCAGTACTTC
TRBD1,TRBV4-1,TRBJ1-5,.,CASSQGGTGVQPQHF,TGCGCCAGCAGCCAAGGGGGGACAGGGGTTCAGCCCCAGCATTTT
.,TRBV4-1,TRBJ2-2,few,CASSQIPNGIRELFF,TGCGCCAGCAGCCAAATTCCTAACGGGATCCGGGAGCTGTTTTTT
TRBD2,TRBV29-1,TRBJ2-1,.,CSVVRLASSYNEQFF,TGCAGCGTTGTACGACTAGCTAGCTCCTACAATGAGCAGTTCTTC
.,TRBV2,TRBJ1-2,.,CASSEQAIYGYTF,TGTGCCAGCAGTGAACAGGCCATCTATGGCTACACCTTC
.,TRBV29-1,TRBJ1-1,.,CSVGVRGFRNTEAFF,TGCAGCGTTGGTGTCAGGGGTTTTCGGAACACTGAAGCTTTCTTT
.,TRBV28,TRBJ2-5,.,CASTGAGGETQYF,TGTGCCAGCACTGGCGCCGGGGGAGAGACCCAGTACTTC
.,TRBV5-1,TRBJ2-7,.,CASSREHRYEQYF,TGCGCCAGCAGTCGGGAGCATAGGTACGAGCAGTACTTC
.,TRBV7-9,TRBJ1-2,.,CASSPSDGGYTF,TGTGCCAGCAGTCCCAGCGATGGGGGCTACACCTTC
TRBD1,TRBV5-6,TRBJ2-6,.,CASSQGAPSGANVLTF,TGTGCCAGCAGCCAGGGGGCCCCCTCTGGGGCCAACGTCCTGACTTTC
TRBD1,TRBV5-6,TRBJ2-1,.,CASSTGQGRVSSDEQFF,TGTGCCAGCAGCACCGGACAGGGAAGAGTGAGTTCCGATGAGCAGTTCTTC
.,TRBV29-1,TRBJ2-5,.,CSGWVRETQYF,TGCAGCGGGTGGGTTAGAGAGACCCAGTACTTC
TRBD1,TRBV5-4,TRBJ1-2,few,CASSLDRDGYTF,TGTGCCAGCAGCCTCGACAGGGATGGCTACACCTTC
.,TRBV2,TRBJ2-4,once,CASSEGGPQYF,TGTGCCAGCAGTGAAGGAGGCCCTCAGTACTTC
.,TRBV11-2,TRBJ2-5,.,CASSFGWQETQYF,TGTGCCAGCAGCTTCGGATGGCAGGAGACCCAGTACTTC
.,TRBV2,TRBJ2-5,.,CASRQGHWKTQYF,TGTGCCAGCCGGCAGGGACATTGGAAGACCCAGTACTTC
TRBD2,TRBV20-1,TRBJ2-5,once,CSAHTSGAQYF,TGCAGTGCGCATACTAGCGGAGCCCAGTACTTC